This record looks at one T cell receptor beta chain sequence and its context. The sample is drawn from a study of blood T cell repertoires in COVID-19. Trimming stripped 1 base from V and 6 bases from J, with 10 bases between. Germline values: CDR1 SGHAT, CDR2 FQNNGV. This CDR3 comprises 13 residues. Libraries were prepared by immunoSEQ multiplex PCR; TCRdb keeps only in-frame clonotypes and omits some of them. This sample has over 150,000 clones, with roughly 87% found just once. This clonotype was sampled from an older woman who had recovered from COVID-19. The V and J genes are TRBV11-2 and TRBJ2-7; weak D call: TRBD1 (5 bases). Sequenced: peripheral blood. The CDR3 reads CASSLVPDIEQYF. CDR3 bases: TGTGCCAGCAGCTTAGTGCCGGACATCGAGCAGTACTTC.